This T cell receptor (beta chain) was sequenced for a study of cytomegalovirus exposure and HLA in healthy donors. The CDR3 extends over 14 amino acids. Germline CDR1 MNHNS, CDR2 SASEGT. The V and J ends lost 5 bases and 5 bases, in that order; junction bases with no gene match: 5. Assay: immunoSEQ multiplex PCR; the TCRdb copy retains only in-frame clones and omits some. The sample consists of over 150,000 clones, roughly 86% of them appearing once. This sequence originates from a man between 18 and 35 years old in good health and CMV-seropositive. Material for sequencing was PBMCs. This rearrangement joins TRBV6-1 to TRBJ2-2; TRBD1 agrees at 7 bases. The CDR3 bases are TGTGCCAGCAGTAAAACAGGGGTTACCGGGGAGCTGTTTTTT. This translates into CASSKTGVTGELFF.